A single sample gave rise to the 7 T cell receptor beta chains below, sequenced in a study of blood T cell repertoires in COVID-19. The data were produced by immunoSEQ multiplex PCR, yet TCRdb's version contains in-frame clones alone and is incomplete. The table records over 350,000 clones, 85% to 90% of them present only once. Sequenced sample: peripheral blood. These receptors were obtained from a woman aged 25 to 39 with acute or convalescent COVID-19.

V usage is TRBV29-1 and J usage is TRBJ1-2; 7 nucleotides align to TRBD1. The ends lost 0 bases at V and 7 bases at J; junction bases unmatched: 5. There are 13 residues in the CDR3. CDR1 SQVTM and CDR2 ANQGSEA come from the germline V gene. DNA of the CDR3: TGCAGCGTTGAAGATTGGAGGGGGCCTGGCTACACCTTC. Protein: CSVEDWRGPGYTF.

The rearrangement joins TRBV7-2 to TRBJ2-1; no firm D call. There are 13 residues in the CDR3. Germline CDR1 reads SGHTA; CDR2 reads FQGNSA. Trimming removed 3 bases at V and 7 bases at J, with 10 bases between. In DNA form, the CDR3 reads TGTGCCAGCAGCTTGAGCGCGGCTAATGAGCAGTTCTTC. Encoded protein: CASSLSAANEQFF.

This clone was detected once. The chain carries TRBV5-1 and TRBJ2-3; 14 bases agree with TRBD2. The length of the CDR3 is 15 residues. Germline CDR1 and CDR2: SGHRS and YFSETQ. Trimming removed 8 bases from V and 3 bases from J; junction bases left unmatched: 5. The CDR3 region has the DNA TGCGCCAGTCGGACTAGCGGGGGGCCTACAGATACGCAGTATTTT. This codes for CASRTSGGPTDTQYF.

The V call is TRBV27, the J call TRBJ2-4; tentatively, D is TRBD2 (7 bases). Germline V gives CDR1 MNHEY, CDR2 SMNVEV (reference sequence). There are 11 residues in the CDR3. The CDR3 DNA sequence: TGTTTCGGGGGGCAAAAAAACATTCAGTACTTC. Protein: CFGGQKNIQYF.

The chain links TRBV28 to TRBJ2-1; the D gene is possibly TRBD2 (6 bases). This CDR3 has 16 residues. Looked up from germline, CDR1 is MDHEN and CDR2 is SYDVKM. V lost 6 bases and J lost 7, with 22 bases in between. CDR3 in DNA: TGTGCCAGCAGCCCTATCCGGGGTCGGGGAGGAAATGAGCAGTTCTTC. This encodes CASSPIRGRGGNEQFF.

The chain joins TRBV2 to TRBJ2-5; D ambiguous. The CDR3 runs 12 residues. Germline CDR1 and CDR2: SNHLY and FYNNEI. V was trimmed by 8 bases and J by 2 bases, leaving 9 bases between them. For the CDR3, the DNA is TGTGCCAGCCGAGGCATGCAAGAGACCCAGTACTTC. This translates into CASRGMQETQYF.

The chain has TRBV2 and TRBJ1-3; 8 nucleotides agree with TRBD1. This CDR3 has 16 amino acids. Trimming cost V 7 bases and J 3 bases; bases outside gene matches: 11. The germline V gene has CDR1 SNHLY and CDR2 FYNNEI. CDR3 loop: CASTRGDGQGGNTIYF. In nucleotides, the CDR3 is TGTGCCAGCACCAGAGGCGATGGACAGGGTGGAAACACCATATATTTT.